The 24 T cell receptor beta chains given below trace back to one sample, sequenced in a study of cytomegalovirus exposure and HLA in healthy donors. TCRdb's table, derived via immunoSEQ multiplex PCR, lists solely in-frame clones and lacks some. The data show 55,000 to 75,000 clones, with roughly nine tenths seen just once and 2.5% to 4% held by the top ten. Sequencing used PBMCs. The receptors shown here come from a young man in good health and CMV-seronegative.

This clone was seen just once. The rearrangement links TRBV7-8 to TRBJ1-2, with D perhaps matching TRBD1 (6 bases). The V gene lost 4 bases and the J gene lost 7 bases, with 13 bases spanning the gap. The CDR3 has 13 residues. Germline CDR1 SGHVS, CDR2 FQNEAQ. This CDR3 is CASSWEGGGGYTF. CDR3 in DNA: TGTGCCAGCAGCTGGGAGGGGGGGGGTGGCTACACCTTC.

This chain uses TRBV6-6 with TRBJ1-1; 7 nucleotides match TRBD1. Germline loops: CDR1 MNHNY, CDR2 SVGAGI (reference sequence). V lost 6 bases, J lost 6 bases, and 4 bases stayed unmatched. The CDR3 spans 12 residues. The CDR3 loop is CASRRQGAEAFF. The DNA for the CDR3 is TGTGCCAGCAGACGACAGGGCGCTGAAGCTTTCTTT.

The CDR3 nucleotides read TGTGCCAGCAGCTCTGGGGTACAGGGCGACCAGCCCCAGCATTTT. As protein: CASSSGVQGDQPQHF. The V call is TRBV5-4, the J call TRBJ1-5; D is perhaps TRBD1 (6 bases). Trimming pared 3 bases from V and 7 bases from J, leaving 17 bases between. The CDR3 runs to 15 residues. Germline-derived CDR1 and CDR2 are SGHNT and YYREEE (reference sequence).

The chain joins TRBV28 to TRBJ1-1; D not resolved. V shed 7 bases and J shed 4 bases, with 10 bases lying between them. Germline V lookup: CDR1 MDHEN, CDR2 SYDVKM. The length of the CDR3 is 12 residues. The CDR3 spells CASTQTGTEAFF. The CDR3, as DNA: TGTGCCAGCACCCAGACGGGCACTGAAGCTTTCTTT.

CDR3 sequence: CASSTRQGNYGYTF. The CDR3, as DNA: TGTGCCAGCAGCACGAGACAGGGGAACTATGGCTACACCTTC. The gene calls are TRBV7-2 and TRBJ1-2, with 8 bases that match TRBD1. The germline CDR1 and CDR2 sequences are SGHTA and FQGNSA. CDR3 length: 14 residues. Trimming cost V 5 bases and J 2 bases; bases outside gene matches: 4.

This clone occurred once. The CDR3 here is CASSLEGTGFYEQYF. The CDR3 coding sequence is TGTGCCAGCAGCTTAGAAGGGACAGGGTTCTACGAGCAGTACTTC. The chain has TRBV7-2 and TRBJ2-7; TRBD1 agrees at 9 bases. Germline lookup yields CDR1 SGHTA and CDR2 FQGNSA. The CDR3 totals 15 residues. J gave up 3 bases and V 1 base, and 4 bases lay outside the gene matches.

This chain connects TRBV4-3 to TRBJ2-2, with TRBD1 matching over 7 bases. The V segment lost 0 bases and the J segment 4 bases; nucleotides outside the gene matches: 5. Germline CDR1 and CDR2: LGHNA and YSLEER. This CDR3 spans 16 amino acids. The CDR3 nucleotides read TGCGCCAGCAGCCAAGAGGGGACAGAAATCACCGGGGAGCTGTTTTTT. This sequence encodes CASSQEGTEITGELFF.

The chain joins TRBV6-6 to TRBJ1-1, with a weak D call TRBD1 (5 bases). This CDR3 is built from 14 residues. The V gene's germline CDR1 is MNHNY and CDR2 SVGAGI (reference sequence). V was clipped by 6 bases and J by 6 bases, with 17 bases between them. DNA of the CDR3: TGTGCCAGCAGCCCACCAAAGGGGCATGCTGAAGCTTTCTTT. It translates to CASSPPKGHAEAFF.

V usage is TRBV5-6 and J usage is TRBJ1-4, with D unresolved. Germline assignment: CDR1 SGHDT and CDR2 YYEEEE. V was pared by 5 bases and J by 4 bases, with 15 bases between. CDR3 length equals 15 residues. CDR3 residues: CASSWREQFNEKLFF. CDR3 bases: TGTGCCAGCAGTTGGAGGGAACAGTTTAATGAAAAACTGTTTTTT.

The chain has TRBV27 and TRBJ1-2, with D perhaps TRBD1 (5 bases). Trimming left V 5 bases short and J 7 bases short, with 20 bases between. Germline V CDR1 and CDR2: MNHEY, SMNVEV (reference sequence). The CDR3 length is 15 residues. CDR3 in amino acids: CASSSTRGHRGGYTF. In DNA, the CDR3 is TGTGCCAGCAGTAGTACCCGAGGACATAGGGGTGGCTACACCTTC.

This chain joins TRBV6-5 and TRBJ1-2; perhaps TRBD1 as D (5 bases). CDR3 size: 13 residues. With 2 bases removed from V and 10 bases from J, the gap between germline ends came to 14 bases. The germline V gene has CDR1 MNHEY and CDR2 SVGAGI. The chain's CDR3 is CASSYGGGETYTF. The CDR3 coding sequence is TGTGCCAGCAGTTACGGTGGGGGGGAGACCTACACCTTC.

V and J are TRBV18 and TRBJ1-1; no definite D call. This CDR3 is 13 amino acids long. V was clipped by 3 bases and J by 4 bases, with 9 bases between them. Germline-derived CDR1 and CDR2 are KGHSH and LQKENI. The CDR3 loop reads CASSPSGFTEAFF. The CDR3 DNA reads TGTGCCAGCTCACCTTCAGGCTTCACTGAAGCTTTCTTT.

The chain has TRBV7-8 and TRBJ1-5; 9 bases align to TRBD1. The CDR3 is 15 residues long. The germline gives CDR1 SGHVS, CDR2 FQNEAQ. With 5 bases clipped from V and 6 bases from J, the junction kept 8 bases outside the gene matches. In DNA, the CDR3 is TGTGCCAGCAGCCCGGGGGACAGGGAGGTTCAGCCCCAGCATTTT. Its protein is CASSPGDREVQPQHF.

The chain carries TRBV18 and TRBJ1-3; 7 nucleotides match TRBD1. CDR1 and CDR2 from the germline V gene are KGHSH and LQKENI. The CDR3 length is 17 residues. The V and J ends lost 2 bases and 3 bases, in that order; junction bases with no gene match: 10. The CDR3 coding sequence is TGTGCCAGCTCACCAGCGTTAACAGGGGATGTTGGAAACACCATATATTTT. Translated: CASSPALTGDVGNTIYF.

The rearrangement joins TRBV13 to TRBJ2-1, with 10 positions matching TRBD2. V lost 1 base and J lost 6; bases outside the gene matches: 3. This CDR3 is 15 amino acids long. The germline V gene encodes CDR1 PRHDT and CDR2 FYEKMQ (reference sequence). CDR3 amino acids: CASSLDLAGVNEQFF. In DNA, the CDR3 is TGTGCCAGCAGCTTAGATCTAGCGGGAGTCAATGAGCAGTTCTTC.

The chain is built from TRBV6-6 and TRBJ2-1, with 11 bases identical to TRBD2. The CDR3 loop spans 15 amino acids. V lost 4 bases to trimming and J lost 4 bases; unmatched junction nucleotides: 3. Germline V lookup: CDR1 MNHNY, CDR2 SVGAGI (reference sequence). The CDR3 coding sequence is TGTGCCAGCAGTTTTAGCGGGAGGGGGTACAATGAGCAGTTCTTC. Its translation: CASSFSGRGYNEQFF.

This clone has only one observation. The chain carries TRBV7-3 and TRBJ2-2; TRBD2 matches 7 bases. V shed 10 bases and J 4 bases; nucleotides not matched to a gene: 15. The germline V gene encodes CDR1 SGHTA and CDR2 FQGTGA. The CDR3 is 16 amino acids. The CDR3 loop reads CATKASGLTGTGELFF. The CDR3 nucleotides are TGTGCCACAAAGGCTAGCGGACTCACAGGCACCGGGGAGCTGTTTTTT.

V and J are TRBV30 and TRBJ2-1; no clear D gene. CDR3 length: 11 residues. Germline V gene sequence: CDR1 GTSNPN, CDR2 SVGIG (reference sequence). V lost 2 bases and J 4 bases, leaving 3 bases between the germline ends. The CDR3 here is CAWSPYNEQFF. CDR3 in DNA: TGTGCCTGGAGTCCGTACAATGAGCAGTTCTTC. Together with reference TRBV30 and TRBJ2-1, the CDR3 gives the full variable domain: SQTIHQWPATLVQPVGSPLSLECTVEGTSNPNLYWYRQAAGRGLQLLFYSVGIGQISSEVPQNLSASRPQDRQFILSSKKLLLSDSGFYLCAWSPYNEQFFGPGTRLTVL.

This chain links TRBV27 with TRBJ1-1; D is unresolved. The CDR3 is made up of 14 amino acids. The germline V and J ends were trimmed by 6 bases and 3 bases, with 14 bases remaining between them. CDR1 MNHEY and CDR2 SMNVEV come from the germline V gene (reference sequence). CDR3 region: CASRSPSSDTEAFF. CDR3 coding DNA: TGTGCCAGCAGGTCCCCCTCCAGCGACACTGAAGCTTTCTTT.

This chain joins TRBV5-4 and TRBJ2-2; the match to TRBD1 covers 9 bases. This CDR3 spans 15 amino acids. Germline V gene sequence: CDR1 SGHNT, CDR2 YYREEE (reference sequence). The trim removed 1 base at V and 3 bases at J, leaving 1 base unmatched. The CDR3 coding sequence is TGTGCCAGCAGCTTGACAGGGGGCGACACCGGGGAGCTGTTTTTT. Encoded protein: CASSLTGGDTGELFF. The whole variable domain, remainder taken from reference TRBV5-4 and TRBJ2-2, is ETGVTQSPTHLIKTRGQQVTLRCSSQSGHNTVSWYQQALGQGPQFIFQYYREEENGRGNFPPRFSGLQFPNYSSELNVNALELDDSALYLCASSLTGGDTGELFFGEGSRLTVL.

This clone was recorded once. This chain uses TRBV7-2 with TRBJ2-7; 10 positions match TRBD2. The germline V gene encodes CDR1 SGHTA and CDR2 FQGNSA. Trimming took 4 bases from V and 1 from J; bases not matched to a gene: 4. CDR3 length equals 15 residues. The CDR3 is CASSSGLAVSYEQYF. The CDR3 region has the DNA TGTGCCAGCAGCTCCGGACTAGCGGTTTCCTACGAGCAGTACTTC.

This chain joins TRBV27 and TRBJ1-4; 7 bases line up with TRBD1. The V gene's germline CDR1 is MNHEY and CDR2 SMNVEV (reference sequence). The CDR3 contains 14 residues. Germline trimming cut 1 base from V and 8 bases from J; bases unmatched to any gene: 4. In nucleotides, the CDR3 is TGTGCCAGCAGTTTATACAGGGGAGGCGAAAAACTGTTTTTT. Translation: CASSLYRGGEKLFF.

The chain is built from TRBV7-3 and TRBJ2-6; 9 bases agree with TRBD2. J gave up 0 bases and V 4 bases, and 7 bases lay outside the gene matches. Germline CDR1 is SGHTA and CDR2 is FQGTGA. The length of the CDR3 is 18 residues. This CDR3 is CASSSMREGISGANVLTF. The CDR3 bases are TGTGCCAGCAGCTCGATGCGGGAGGGAATCTCTGGGGCCAACGTCCTGACTTTC.

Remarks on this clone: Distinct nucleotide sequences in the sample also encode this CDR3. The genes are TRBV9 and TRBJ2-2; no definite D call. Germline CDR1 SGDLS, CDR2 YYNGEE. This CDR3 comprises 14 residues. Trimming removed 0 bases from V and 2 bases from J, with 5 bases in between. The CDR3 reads CASSVEQNTGELFF. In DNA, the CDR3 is TGTGCCAGCAGCGTAGAACAAAACACCGGGGAGCTGTTTTTT.